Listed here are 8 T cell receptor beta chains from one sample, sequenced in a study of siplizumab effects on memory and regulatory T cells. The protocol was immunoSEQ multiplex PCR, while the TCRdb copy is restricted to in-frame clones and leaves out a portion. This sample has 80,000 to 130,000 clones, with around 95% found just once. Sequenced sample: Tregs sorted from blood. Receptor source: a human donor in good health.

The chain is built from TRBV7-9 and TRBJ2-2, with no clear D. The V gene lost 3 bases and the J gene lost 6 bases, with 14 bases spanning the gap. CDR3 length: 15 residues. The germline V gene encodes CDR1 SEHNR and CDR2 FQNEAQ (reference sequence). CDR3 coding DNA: TGTGCCAGCAGCTTTCGAACCCATCGACCCGGGGAGCTGTTTTTT. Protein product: CASSFRTHRPGELFF. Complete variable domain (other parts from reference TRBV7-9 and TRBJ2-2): DTGVSQNPRHKITKRGQNVTFRCDPISEHNRLYWYRQTLGQGPEFLTYFQNEAQLEKSRLLSDRFSAERPKGSFSTLEIQRTEQGDSAMYLCASSFRTHRPGELFFGEGSRLTVL.

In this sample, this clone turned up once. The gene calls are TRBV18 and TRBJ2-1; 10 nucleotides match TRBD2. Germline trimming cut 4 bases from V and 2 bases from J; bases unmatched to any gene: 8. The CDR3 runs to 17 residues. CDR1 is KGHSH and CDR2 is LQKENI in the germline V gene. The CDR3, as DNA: TGTGCCAGCTCACTCTTAATAGCGGGAGGCCCCTACAATGAGCAGTTCTTC. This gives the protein CASSLLIAGGPYNEQFF.

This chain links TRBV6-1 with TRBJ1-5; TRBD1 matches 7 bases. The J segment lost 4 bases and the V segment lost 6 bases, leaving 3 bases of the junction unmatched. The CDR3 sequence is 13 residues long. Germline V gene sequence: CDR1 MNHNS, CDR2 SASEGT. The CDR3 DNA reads TGTGCCAGCAGGACAGGGAGTAATCAGCCCCAGCATTTT. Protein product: CASRTGSNQPQHF.

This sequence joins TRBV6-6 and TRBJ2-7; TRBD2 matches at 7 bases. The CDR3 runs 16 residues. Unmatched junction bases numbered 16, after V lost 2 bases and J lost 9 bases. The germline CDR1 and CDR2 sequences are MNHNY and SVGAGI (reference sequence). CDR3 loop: CASSYGAGDSLRGQYF. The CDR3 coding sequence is TGTGCCAGCAGTTACGGTGCGGGAGACTCGCTACGAGGGCAGTACTTC.

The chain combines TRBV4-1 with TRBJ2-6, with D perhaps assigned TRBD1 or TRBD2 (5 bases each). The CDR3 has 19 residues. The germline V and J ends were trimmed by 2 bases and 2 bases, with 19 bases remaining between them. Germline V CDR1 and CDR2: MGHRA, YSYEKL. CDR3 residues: CASSQRALLLGAGANVLTF. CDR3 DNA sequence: TGCGCCAGCAGCCAACGAGCCCTTTTGCTGGGGGCTGGGGCCAACGTCCTGACTTTC.

CDR3 DNA: TGCGCCAGCAGCTTGGCCGGACAGCGTCGTGCAACTAATGAAAAACTGTTTTTT. Protein product: CASSLAGQRRATNEKLFF. The chain employs TRBV5-1 and TRBJ1-4; D may be TRBD1 (6 bases). V was cut by 0 bases and J by 0 bases, with 15 bases left in between. Per the germline V gene, CDR1 is SGHRS and CDR2 is YFSETQ. The CDR3 loop spans 18 amino acids. Looking up the rest from reference TRBV5-1 and TRBJ1-4 gives the full variable domain: KAGVTQTPRYLIKTRGQQVTLSCSPISGHRSVSWYQQTPGQGLQFLFEYFSETQRNKGNFPGRFSGRQFSNSRSEMNVSTLELGDSALYLCASSLAGQRRATNEKLFFGSGTQLSVL.

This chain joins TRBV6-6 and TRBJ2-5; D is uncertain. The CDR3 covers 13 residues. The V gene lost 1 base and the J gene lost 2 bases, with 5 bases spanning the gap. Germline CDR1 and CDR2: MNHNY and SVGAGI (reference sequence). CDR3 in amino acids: CASSYYQQETQYF. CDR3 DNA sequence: TGTGCCAGCAGTTACTACCAACAAGAGACCCAGTACTTC.

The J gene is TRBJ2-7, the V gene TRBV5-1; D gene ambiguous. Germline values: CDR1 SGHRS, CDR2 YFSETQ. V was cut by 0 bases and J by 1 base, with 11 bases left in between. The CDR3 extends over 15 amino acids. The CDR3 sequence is CASSLAPAVSYEQYF. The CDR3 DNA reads TGCGCCAGCAGCTTGGCCCCAGCCGTATCCTACGAGCAGTACTTC. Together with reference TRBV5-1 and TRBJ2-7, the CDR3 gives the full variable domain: KAGVTQTPRYLIKTRGQQVTLSCSPISGHRSVSWYQQTPGQGLQFLFEYFSETQRNKGNFPGRFSGRQFSNSRSEMNVSTLELGDSALYLCASSLAPAVSYEQYFGPGTRLTVT.